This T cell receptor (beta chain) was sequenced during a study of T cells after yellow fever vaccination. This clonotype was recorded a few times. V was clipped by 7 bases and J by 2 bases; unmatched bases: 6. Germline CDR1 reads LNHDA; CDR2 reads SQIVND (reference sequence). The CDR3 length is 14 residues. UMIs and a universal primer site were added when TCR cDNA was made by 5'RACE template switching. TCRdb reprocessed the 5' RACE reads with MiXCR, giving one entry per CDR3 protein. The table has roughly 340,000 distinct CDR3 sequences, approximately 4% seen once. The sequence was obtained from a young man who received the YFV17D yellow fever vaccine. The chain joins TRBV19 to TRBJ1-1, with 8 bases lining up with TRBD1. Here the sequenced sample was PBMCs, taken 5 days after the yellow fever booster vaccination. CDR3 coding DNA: TGTGCCAGTACACATCCAGGGGGCAACACTGAAGCTTTCTTT. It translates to CASTHPGGNTEAFF.